These 15 T cell receptor beta chains originate from one sample sequenced in a study of T cells in women clearing cervical HPV infection. Method: immunoSEQ multiplex PCR; TCRdb's copy keeps in-frame clones and lacks some. This table holds 20,000 to 25,000 clones. The specimen was blood buffy coat. The receptors derive from a woman aged 18-69 years with a cervical HPV16 infection that either progressed to CIN3+ or cleared (not recorded which).

A note on this clone: Sequencing ends 3 residues short of the CDR3 end; the germline J gene provides the rest. The J gene is TRBJ1-2, the V gene TRBV20-1; 7 bases fit TRBD1. Trimming cost V 2 bases and J 5 bases; bases outside gene matches: 8. Per the germline V gene, CDR1 is DFQATT and CDR2 is SNEGSKA (reference sequence). The CDR3 runs 14 residues. CDR3 loop: CSARTETGLYGYTF. CDR3 DNA, as far as it was read: TGCAGTGCTAGAACGGAGACAGGGCTTTATGGC.

A note on this clone: Germline is not matched at one junction end, which may reflect a read error. The sequenced fragment ends 3 residues before the CDR3 boundary, so the rest is inferred from the germline J gene. Other DNA sequences from this sample encode an identical CDR3 as well. The V and J genes are TRBV6-1 and TRBJ1-3, with D perhaps TRBD1 (6 bases). The CDR3 length is 14 residues. CDR1 and CDR2 from the germline V gene are MNHNS and SASEGT. CDR3 DNA, as far as it was read: TGTGCCAGCAGTGCAGAACAGGGAGGAAACACT. Protein product: CASSAEQGGNT. The CDR3, in full, reads CASSAEQGGNTIYF.

This clone is labeled medium-sized (0.01 to 0.1%) based on frequency. Coverage ceases 3 residues before the CDR3 finishes, and the germline J gene fills in the end. The rearrangement links TRBV19 to TRBJ2-2; 7 bases map to TRBD2. The CDR3 length is 13 residues. V shed 4 bases and J 4 bases; nucleotides not matched to a gene: 0. The germline gives CDR1 LNHDA, CDR2 SQIVND (reference sequence). The CDR3 DNA, read in part, is TGTGCCAGTAGTACTAGCGGCACCGGGGAG. It is translated as CASSTSGTGE. The full CDR3 reads CASSTSGTGELFF.

A word on this clone: The observed sequence ends 3 residues before the CDR3 terminus, with the missing tail filled in from the germline J gene. The gene calls are TRBV5-4 and TRBJ2-1, with D hard to call. Germline V gene lookup returns CDR1 SGHNT and CDR2 YYREEE (reference sequence). V lost 0 bases, J lost 0 bases, and 7 bases lay in between. This CDR3 is built from 15 residues. The DNA read from the CDR3 is TGTGCCAGCAGCTTGGAGGCTAGCTCCTACAATGAG. Translation gives CASSLEASSYNE. Given in full, the CDR3 is CASSLEASSYNEQFF.

A remark on this clone: With the read ending 3 residues before the CDR3 end, the germline J gene is used to fill in that end. The J gene is TRBJ2-5, the V gene TRBV30; possibly TRBD2 for D (6 bases). CDR3 size: 14 residues. Trimming pared 2 bases from V and 3 bases from J, leaving 13 bases between. Germline V lookup: CDR1 GTSNPN, CDR2 SVGIG (reference sequence). CDR3 DNA, as far as it was read: TGTGCCTGGAGTAGTACTAGCAACAAAGAGACC. It encodes CAWSSTSNKET. The entire CDR3 reads CAWSSTSNKETQYF.

Points on this clone: The read ends 3 residues shy of where the CDR3 ends; the end is completed using the germline J gene. The V gene is TRBV19, the J gene TRBJ1-2, with TRBD1 matching 10 bases. This CDR3 region has 15 residues. Germline V lookup: CDR1 LNHDA, CDR2 SQIVND (reference sequence). V trimming: 5 bases; J trimming: 7 bases; junction bases outside the gene matches: 10. The sequenced CDR3 bases are TGTGCCAGTAGTCACTCGACAGGGGGCAAGGGTGGC. Amino acid sequence: CASSHSTGGKGG. The whole CDR3 sequence reads CASSHSTGGKGGYTF.

As regards this clone: The read terminates 3 residues ahead of where the CDR3 ends, so the germline J gene completes it. The chain combines TRBV7-3 with TRBJ2-2, with D tentatively TRBD2 (5 bases). There are 15 residues in the CDR3. The V end was cut by 5 bases, the J end by 0 bases, with 10 bases between. Germline V CDR1 and CDR2: SGHTA, FQGTGA. The CDR3 loop is CASSAGAANTGELFF. Incomplete CDR3 DNA: TGTGCCAGCAGCGCAGGAGCGGCGAACACCGGGGAG.

As to this clone: The CDR3 is cut off 3 residues early in the read; its end comes from the germline J gene. The chain is built from TRBV19 and TRBJ1-1, with D unclear. This CDR3 region has 14 residues. Trimming shortened V by 3 bases and J by 6 bases, and 14 bases separated the two germline ends. Germline-derived CDR1 and CDR2 are LNHDA and SQIVND (reference sequence). The sequenced CDR3 bases are TGTGCCAGTAGTATTTCCCCAGAGGGTGCTGAA. Translation gives CASSISPEGAE. The whole CDR3 sequence is CASSISPEGAEAFF.

On this clone itself: The read comes to an end 3 residues before the CDR3 does, leaving the germline J gene to fill in the end. The V and J genes are TRBV5-1 and TRBJ2-2; D call uncertain. The CDR3 runs 14 residues. The germline V gene has CDR1 SGHRS and CDR2 YFSETQ. The part of the CDR3 DNA that was read is TGCGCCAGCAGCTTGGGGCAGGAAGATGAAAAG. Translating it yields CASSLGQEDEK. The full-length CDR3 reads as CASSLGQEDEKLFF.

Regarding this clone: One end of the junction varies from germline; a read error may be responsible. CDR3 residues: CASSDSTGMNAEAFF. The sequenced part of the CDR3 DNA is TGCGCCAGCAGTGATTCGACAGGAATGAACGCTGAA. The chain is built from TRBV10-1 and TRBJ1-1, with D possibly matching TRBD1 (6 bases). The missing CDR3 end, 3 residues past where the read stops, is filled in from the germline J gene. There are 15 residues in the CDR3. Germline CDR1 reads WNHNN; CDR2 reads SYGVQD (reference sequence).

Regarding this clone: The sequenced fragment ends 3 residues before the CDR3 boundary, so the rest is inferred from the germline J gene. This rearrangement joins TRBV19 to TRBJ1-2; a weak D match, TRBD1 (5 bases). The V gene's germline CDR1 is LNHDA and CDR2 SQIVND (reference sequence). The CDR3 loop spans 15 amino acids. The sequenced CDR3 bases are TGTGCCAGTAGTATTCTCGGGGGGGAATACAATGAC. It encodes CASSILGGEYND. The complete CDR3 sequence is CASSILGGEYNDYTF.

With respect to this clone: The DNA ends 3 residues before the CDR3 does, and the rest of the CDR3 is filled in from the germline J gene. The chain combines TRBV7-9 with TRBJ1-1; D is unclear. There are 12 residues in the CDR3. CDR1 is SEHNR, CDR2 FQNEAQ, per germline (reference sequence). CDR3 bases read: TGTGCCAGCAGCTTCGTAGAACCAGAA. Protein sequence: CASSFVEPE. The complete CDR3 sequence is CASSFVEPEAFF.

Of note for this clone: Read sequence stops 3 residues before the CDR3 end, and the germline J gene provides the missing end. This sequence joins TRBV20-1 and TRBJ2-4, with 7 bases identical to TRBD1. Germline CDR1 and CDR2: DFQATT and SNEGSKA (reference sequence). The CDR3 has 13 residues. The CDR3 DNA, read in part, is TGCAGTGCTAGAGGGGGACAGAATCAGCCT. Translation: CSARGGQNQP. The CDR3 in its entirety is CSARGGQNQPQYF.

Regarding this clone: The read terminates 3 residues ahead of where the CDR3 ends, so the germline J gene completes it. The chain carries TRBV7-3 and TRBJ1-1; TRBD1 matches at 11 bases. The CDR3 covers 15 residues. CDR1 and CDR2 from the germline V gene are SGHTA and FQGTGA. J lost 4 bases, V lost 0 bases, and 1 base had no gene match. The sequenced part of the CDR3 DNA is TGTGCCAGCAGCTTAACTGGGACAGGGGGCACTGAA. It translates to CASSLTGTGGTE. The whole CDR3 sequence reads CASSLTGTGGTEAFF.

Remarks on this clone: The read comes to an end 3 residues before the CDR3 does, leaving the germline J gene to fill in the end. V usage is TRBV11-2 and J usage is TRBJ2-7; 7 bases line up with TRBD1. With V trimmed by 5 bases and J by 3 bases, 7 bases remained unmatched. The CDR3 runs to 14 residues. Germline V lookup: CDR1 SGHAT, CDR2 FQNNGV. The part of the CDR3 DNA that was read is TGTGCCAGCAGCGCTCCGACAGGGATCTACGAG. It yields the protein CASSAPTGIYE. In full, the CDR3 is CASSAPTGIYEQYF.